These 2 T cell receptor beta chains were sequenced from one sample in a study of shared clonotypes between healthy human individuals. Produced via immunoSEQ multiplex PCR; TCRdb's table is partial and in-frame only. The table includes about 560,000 clones, around three quarters detected once. Sequenced input: PBMCs. The receptors shown here come from a woman between 35 and 50 years old in good health. Some clones in this sample may be carry-over from other donors' samples.

The gene calls are TRBV4-3 and TRBJ1-2; D unclear. CDR3 length equals 15 residues. From germline, CDR1 is LGHNA and CDR2 YSLEER. V lost 0 bases to trimming and J lost 4 bases, with 12 bases between them. Written as DNA, the CDR3 is TGCGCCAGCAGCCAAGATCCCGGAGGGAGCTATGGCTACACCTTC. Its protein is CASSQDPGGSYGYTF.

On this clone itself: A much larger clone differs from this one at a single base, so this may be a read error. The V and J genes are TRBV10-3 and TRBJ1-4; possible D gene TRBD1, 5 bases. This CDR3 spans 14 amino acids. CDR1 is ENHRY, CDR2 SYGVKD, per germline. The CDR3 reads CAISTLPRGEKLLF. CDR3 nucleotide sequence: TGTGCCATCAGTACTCTACCTAGGGGTGAAAAACTGCTTTTT.